This T cell receptor (beta chain) was profiled in a study of breast tumors, draining lymph nodes, adjacent tissues listed by TCRdb under 2016. Background on the whole study: Breast cancer patients provided tumor, adjacent nontumor tissue and axillary lymph nodes, and the study compared the TCR beta repertoires across these three sources. In human breast cancer, the study set out to assess how tumor, surrounding tissue and draining lymph node repertoires relate to one another and whether T cells might be exchanged between them.

Counted from cysteine to phenylalanine, this CDR3 has 13 amino acids. Here the CDR3 DNA is all that survives: 39 bases in frame from base 1. The V and J ends are trimmed by 0 bases and 0 bases, leaving 6 bases between them. The germline V gene (reference sequence) specifies DFQATT as CDR1 and SNEGSKA as CDR2. In its sample, this clonotype was seen many times. Its antigen remains unidentified. It has no much larger one-base neighbor in the sample; base qualities were not kept. Paper-wide results and their limitations: T-cell repertoire diversity in tumors was found to be lower than in lymph nodes but higher than in nontumor tissue, and preferential V and J gene usage was observed. The data were judged consistent with most tumor T cells deriving from the lymph node and then expanding within tumor tissue. Tumor and nontumor tissue repertoires were significantly more similar in luminal-like than in basal-like breast cancer. The conclusion that tumor T cells originate in lymph nodes was presented as consistent with a hypothesis rather than as directly demonstrated.

The data were produced on an Illumina HiSeq 2000. TCR beta chain libraries were generated through multiplex PCR amplification. High-throughput sequencing was used to analyze the amplified TCR beta chain products. TCRdb reran the public reads through fastp at Q25 and MiXCR, keeping productive beta chains. A single entry per CDR3 protein holds the most common genes and DNA from its merged rows. Recorded for this sample are 180,000 or so distinct CDR3 sequences; 25% to 40% of them occurred a single time. Of the sample, over 3.5% falls within the top ten clones. Lymph node samples were obtained from the axillary draining lymph nodes of breast cancer patients.

The sequenced material came from axillary lymph node tissue. The sequence came from a female donor with breast cancer. Some clones in this sample may be carry-over from other donors' samples. This sequence uses TRBV20-1 and TRBJ2-7; a confident D gene designation cannot be given. The nucleotide sequence is TGCAGTGCTAGAGAAGGCAGCTCCTACGAGCAGTACTTC. Translated, this gives CSAREGSSYEQYF.